This T cell receptor delta chain was obtained from a study of Vδ1+ human thymocytes. Trimming pared 2 bases from V and 0 bases from J, leaving 13 bases between. Germline V gives CDR1 TSWWSYY, CDR2 QGS. The length of the CDR3 is 16 residues. General study findings and limits: Thymic TRG and TRD repertoires appeared highly polyclonal, with Gaussian CDR3 length distributions.

On this clone itself: Antigen specificity is unknown.

After alphabeta T cell depletion, CD3+ Vdelta1+ Vdelta2- thymocytes were sorted. The template was reverse-transcribed extracted RNA. Pooled V-gene forward primers with one constant-region reverse primer generated the CDR3 amplicons by multiplex PCR. TCRdb reran clone calling via CATT on the multiplex PCR reads. The sample has about 73,000 delta-chain clones; approximately 30% are singletons. This TCR was sampled from a boy less than two years old who had congenital heart surgery. Material for sequencing was Vdelta1+ gamma-delta thymocytes from the thymus. As to subset: FACS-sorted CD3+ TCRalphabeta- TCRVdelta1+ TCRVdelta2- thymocytes. The V call is TRDV1, the J call TRDJ1; D remains ambiguous. The CDR3 protein is CALGEAARIYTDKLIF. DNA of the CDR3: TGTGCTCTTGGGGAAGCGGCGAGGATCTACACCGATAAACTCATCTTT.